By share, the clone carrying this TCR beta chain counts as large. Its matching antigen is unknown. The record originates from a study of vaccination and CD4 T cells after COVID-19. This CDR3 contains 16 residues. CDR1 and CDR2 from the germline V gene are SGHTA and FQGNSA. The ends were cut back, 0 bases at V and 2 bases at J, with 14 bases in the middle. Treatment here: approximately nine-day PBMC culture with coronavirus spike peptide pools or control peptides (ViraFEST assay). CD4+ T cells that came from the unexposed donor were collected before the COVID-19 pandemic (2011-2018). Oncomine TCR Beta short-read sequencing was applied to DNA from cultured CD4+ T cells. TCRdb analysed the PCR reads with MiXCR anew, one entry per CDR3 protein. The sample lists roughly 6,500 distinct CDR3 sequences; approximately 52% were seen once.

This sequence joins TRBV7-2 and TRBJ2-7, with D possibly matching TRBD1 (6 bases). Sequences were obtained from CD4+ T cells from blood, cultured in vitro. This clonotype originated in a human donor in good health. CDR3 residues: CASSLAPPGAAYEQYF. In nucleotides, the CDR3 is TGTGCCAGCAGCTTAGCTCCCCCAGGGGCCGCCTACGAGCAGTACTTC.